This entry describes one TCR beta chain. Its cognate antigen is unknown. Each ophthalmopathy patient scored at least 3 on the Clinical Activity Score and at least 4 on NOSPECS grade, with duration under 3 months. Fresh peripheral blood, 7.5 to 10 ml of it, supplied the PBMCs. These data come from a study of T cells in Graves' hyperthyroidism and ophthalmopathy. The CDR3 is 13 residues long. Germline V gene data show CDR1 as LNHDA and CDR2 as SQIVND (reference sequence). With 4 bases removed from V and 3 bases from J, the gap between germline ends came to 9 bases. Researchers took RNA transcripts and amplified the TCR beta CDR3 regions from them. The primer set for the first-round RT-PCR of the TCR CDR3 was HTBI. MiXCR, applied by TCRdb to the multiplex PCR reads, yields one record per CDR3 protein. The sample includes about 350,000 distinct CDR3 sequences, 12% to 15% of them seen just once. Study-wide results and limits: The blood repertoire included most of the expanded thyroid clonotypes above 0.001.

The sample was blood. This clonotype originated in a woman aged 55-75 years with Graves' ophthalmopathy. This rearrangement joins TRBV19 to TRBJ1-1; TRBD1 is a possible D gene (5 bases). In DNA, the CDR3 is TGTGCCAGTAGTACGACAGCTTACACTGAAGCTTTCTTT. Amino acid sequence: CASSTTAYTEAFF.